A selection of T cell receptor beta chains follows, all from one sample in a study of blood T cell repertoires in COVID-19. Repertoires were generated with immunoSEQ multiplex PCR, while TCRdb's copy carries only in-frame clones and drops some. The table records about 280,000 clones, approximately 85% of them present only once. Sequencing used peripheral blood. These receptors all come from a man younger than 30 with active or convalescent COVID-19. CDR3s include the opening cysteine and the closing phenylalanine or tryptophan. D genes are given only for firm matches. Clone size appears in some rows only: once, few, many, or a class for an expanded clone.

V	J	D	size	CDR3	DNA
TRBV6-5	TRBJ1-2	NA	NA	CASRAAVYGYTF	TGTGCCAGCAGGGCAGCGGTCTATGGCTACACCTTC
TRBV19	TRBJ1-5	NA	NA	CASSIWGRNQPQHF	TGTGCCAGTAGTATCTGGGGGCGCAATCAGCCCCAGCATTTT
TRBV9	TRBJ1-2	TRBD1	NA	CASSAPGQGTYGYTF	TGTGCCAGCAGCGCTCCGGGACAGGGGACTTATGGCTACACCTTC
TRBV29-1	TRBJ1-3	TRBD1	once	CSATGGSGNTIYF	TGCAGTGCCACAGGGGGCTCTGGAAACACCATATATTTT
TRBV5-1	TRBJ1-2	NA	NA	CASSLTGRNGYTF	TGCGCCAGCAGCTTGACAGGGAGAAATGGCTACACCTTC
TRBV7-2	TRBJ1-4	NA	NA	CASGPGFGEKLFF	TGTGCCAGCGGACCAGGGTTTGGGGAAAAACTGTTTTTT
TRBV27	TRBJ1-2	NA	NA	CASRSGANYGYTF	TGTGCCAGCAGGTCGGGAGCTAACTATGGCTACACCTTC
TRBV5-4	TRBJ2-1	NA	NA	CASSATGFNEQFF	TGTGCCAGCAGCGCTACCGGGTTCAATGAGCAGTTCTTC
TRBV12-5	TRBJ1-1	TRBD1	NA	CASGLTGGRSEAFF	TGTGCTAGTGGCCTCACAGGGGGCCGTTCTGAAGCTTTCTTT
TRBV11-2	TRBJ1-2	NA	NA	CASRQPGRGPPNYGYTF	TGTGCCAGCAGACAACCAGGGAGGGGCCCTCCTAACTATGGCTACACCTTC
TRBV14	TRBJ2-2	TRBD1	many	CASSQGQGNVLDTGELFF	TGTGCCAGCAGCCAGGGACAGGGGAACGTGTTGGACACCGGGGAGCTGTTTTTT
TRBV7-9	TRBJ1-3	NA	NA	CASSLAVDSSGNTIYF	TGTGCCAGCAGCTTAGCGGTCGACTCCTCTGGAAACACCATATATTTT
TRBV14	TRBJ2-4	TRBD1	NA	CASSGDRGSFQYF	TGTGCCAGCAGCGGAGACAGGGGAAGTTTTCAGTACTTC
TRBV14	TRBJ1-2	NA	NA	CASSQGGQFYGYTF	TGTGCCAGCAGCCAAGGCGGACAGTTCTATGGCTACACCTTC
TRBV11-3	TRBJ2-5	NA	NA	CASSLGRSGYQETQYF	TGTGCCAGCAGCTTAGGTCGGTCGGGGTACCAAGAGACCCAGTACTTC
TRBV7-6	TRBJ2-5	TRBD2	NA	CASSLVPRGGMVAETQYF	TGTGCCAGCAGCTTAGTTCCCCGGGGGGGGATGGTGGCAGAGACCCAGTACTTC
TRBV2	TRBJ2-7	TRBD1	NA	CASRGQGPYEQYF	TGTGCCAGCAGGGGACAGGGGCCGTACGAGCAGTACTTC
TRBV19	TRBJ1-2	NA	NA	CASSIDAPGQRDYTF	TGTGCCAGTAGTATAGATGCTCCGGGCCAGCGGGACTACACCTTC
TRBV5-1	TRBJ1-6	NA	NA	CASSQGSDNSPLHF	TGCGCCAGCAGTCAAGGGAGTGATAATTCACCCCTCCACTTT
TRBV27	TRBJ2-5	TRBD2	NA	CASTPSGGFQETQYF	TGTGCCAGCACCCCTAGCGGGGGTTTCCAAGAGACCCAGTACTTC
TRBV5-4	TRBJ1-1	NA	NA	CASSLDPLEEAFF	TGTGCCAGCAGCTTGGACCCGTTAGAGGAAGCTTTCTTT
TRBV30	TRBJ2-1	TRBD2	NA	CAWSVRASGGRSYNEQFF	TGTGCCTGGAGTGTACGAGCTAGCGGGGGAAGATCCTACAATGAGCAGTTCTTC
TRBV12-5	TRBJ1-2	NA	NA	CASGWGFGVSAYYGYTF	TGTGCTAGTGGTTGGGGCTTCGGTGTTTCAGCGTACTATGGCTACACCTTC
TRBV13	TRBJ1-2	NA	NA	CASSYSAVSYGYTF	TGTGCCAGCAGCTATTCAGCGGTTTCTTATGGCTACACCTTC
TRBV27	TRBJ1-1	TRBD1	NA	CASSPTTGMEVTEAFF	TGTGCCAGCAGTCCGACGACAGGGATGGAGGTCACTGAAGCTTTCTTT
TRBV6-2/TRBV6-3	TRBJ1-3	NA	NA	CASSSTKGASGNTIYF	TGTGCCAGCAGTTCGACCAAAGGGGCCTCTGGAAACACCATATATTTT
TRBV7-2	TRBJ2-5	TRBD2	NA	CASTLLGLAVQETQYF	TGTGCCAGCACCCTCCTTGGGCTAGCGGTCCAAGAGACCCAGTACTTC
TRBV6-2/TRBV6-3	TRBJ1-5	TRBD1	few	CASSLQGSQPQHF	TGTGCCAGCAGTCTACAGGGGTCTCAGCCCCAGCATTTT
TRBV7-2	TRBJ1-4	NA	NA	CASSSTREGEKLFF	TGTGCCAGCAGCTCCACGCGGGAGGGGGAAAAACTGTTTTTT
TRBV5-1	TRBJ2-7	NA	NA	CASSQDRTGEYF	TGCGCCAGCAGCCAGGACCGAACCGGGGAGTACTTC
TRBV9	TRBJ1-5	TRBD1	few	CASSDRDRAQPQHF	TGTGCCAGCAGCGACCGGGACAGGGCTCAGCCCCAGCATTTT
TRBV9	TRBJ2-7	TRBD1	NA	CASSVAGQGAIYEQYF	TGTGCCAGCAGCGTAGCTGGCCAGGGGGCGATCTACGAGCAGTACTTC
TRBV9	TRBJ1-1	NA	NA	CASSRGQNEAFF	TGTGCCAGCAGCCGAGGACAGAATGAAGCTTTCTTT
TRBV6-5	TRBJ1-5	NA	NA	CASEWSQPQHF	TGTGCCAGCGAATGGAGTCAGCCCCAGCATTTT
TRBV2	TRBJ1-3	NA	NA	CASRQVSGNTIYF	TGTGCCAGCAGACAGGTATCTGGAAACACCATATATTTT
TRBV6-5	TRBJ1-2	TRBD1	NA	CASAGDRGLDYGYTF	TGTGCCAGCGCCGGTGACAGGGGGCTGGACTATGGCTACACCTTC
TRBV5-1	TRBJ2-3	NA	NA	CASSLYLTDTQYF	TGCGCCAGCAGCTTGTATCTTACAGATACGCAGTATTTT
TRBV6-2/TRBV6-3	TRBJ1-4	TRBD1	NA	CASSPTGSGEKLFF	TGTGCCAGCAGTCCGACAGGGAGCGGTGAAAAACTGTTTTTT
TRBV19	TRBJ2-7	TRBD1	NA	CASSMTGSSYEQYF	TGTGCCAGTAGTATGACAGGGAGCTCCTACGAGCAGTACTTC
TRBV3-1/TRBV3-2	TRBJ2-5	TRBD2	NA	CASSQGGGLTQYF	TGTGCCAGCAGCCAAGGGGGGGGTCTAACCCAGTACTTC
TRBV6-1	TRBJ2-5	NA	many	CASSEGRTQYF	TGTGCCAGCAGTGAAGGGAGGACCCAGTACTTC
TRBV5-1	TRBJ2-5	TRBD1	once	CASSLAPGTGRQETQYF	TGCGCCAGCAGCTTGGCCCCCGGGACAGGCCGACAAGAGACCCAGTACTTC
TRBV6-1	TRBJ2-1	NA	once	CASSESGSWDEQFF	TGTGCCAGCAGTGAATCTGGGAGCTGGGATGAGCAGTTCTTC
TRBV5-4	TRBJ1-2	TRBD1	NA	CASSLTGEYGYTF	TGTGCCAGCAGCTTGACAGGGGAATATGGCTACACCTTC
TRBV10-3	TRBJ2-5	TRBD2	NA	CAISDAGEGETQYF	TGTGCCATCAGTGACGCGGGGGAAGGAGAGACCCAGTACTTC
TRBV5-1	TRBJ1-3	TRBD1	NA	CASSWGQSSGNTIYF	TGCGCCAGCAGCTGGGGACAGAGCTCTGGAAACACCATATATTTT
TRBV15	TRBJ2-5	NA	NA	CATSRAPGVQETQYF	TGTGCCACCAGCAGAGCCCCCGGTGTCCAAGAGACCCAGTACTTC
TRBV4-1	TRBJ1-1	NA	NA	CASSQVRDFTEAFF	TGCGCCAGCAGCCAAGTGAGGGACTTCACTGAAGCTTTCTTT
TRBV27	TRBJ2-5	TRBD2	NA	CASSLSSGGGETQYF	TGTGCCAGCAGTTTGTCTAGCGGGGGTGGGGAGACCCAGTACTTC
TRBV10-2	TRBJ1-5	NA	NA	CASRVGSNQPQHF	TGCGCCTCCAGGGTGGGTTCCAATCAGCCCCAGCATTTT
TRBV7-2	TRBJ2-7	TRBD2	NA	CASSLSSSGGATFEQYF	TGTGCCAGCAGCCTCTCCTCTAGCGGGGGGGCAACCTTCGAGCAGTACTTC
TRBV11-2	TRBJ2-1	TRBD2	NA	CASSLVGGGGNEQFF	TGTGCCAGCAGCTTAGTAGGCGGGGGGGGAAATGAGCAGTTCTTC
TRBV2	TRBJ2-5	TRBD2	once	CASSEARGGAETQYF	TGTGCCAGCAGTGAAGCACGCGGGGGGGCTGAGACCCAGTACTTC
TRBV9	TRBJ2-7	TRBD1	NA	CASSVEGTGLSYEQYF	TGTGCCAGCAGCGTAGAGGGGACAGGGCTCTCCTACGAGCAGTACTTC